The T cell receptor (beta chain) described here comes from a study of blood T cell repertoires in COVID-19. The wider study: COVID-19 samples from acute and convalescent phases originated in the United States, Italy and Spain. From T cells, B-cell-depleted T cells, or PBMCs came the material, which was cDNA or gDNA.

Per the original data handling: Reference gene primer amplification gave nucleated cell count estimates. Only in-frame clones appear in the TCRdb table, and some are missing; sequencing was by immunoSEQ multiplex PCR. V, J and clone size were drawn from that table, and D and trimming were deduced from the DNA. The sample includes some 15,000 clones, 70% to 90% of them seen just once. After removal of 3 bases from V and 7 bases from J, the junction contained 5 bases not matched to a gene. The CDR3 sequence is 13 residues long. This TCR derives from a human donor in a cohort sampled during active COVID-19. The V gene is TRBV12-3 or TRBV12-4, the J gene TRBJ1-2, with 7 bases fitting TRBD1. Sequencing input: peripheral blood. The CDR3 protein is CASSFEGASGYTF. The CDR3 DNA reads as TGTGCCAGCAGTTTCGAGGGGGCTAGTGGCTACACCTTC.